The entry below describes one T cell receptor (beta chain). The CDR3 totals 12 residues. Trimming removed 5 bases at V and 3 bases at J, with 8 bases between. CDR1 SGHAT and CDR2 FQNNGV come from the germline V gene. This sample's TCRbeta library carried unique molecular identifier barcodes. TCRdb re-analysed the PCR reads in MiXCR, keeping a single row per CDR3 protein. Here the sample spans roughly 310,000 distinct CDR3 sequences, approximately 23% being singletons. These data come from a study of T-cell reconstitution after alpha-beta-depleted transplantation in children. The chain is built from TRBV11-2 and TRBJ2-7; D unclear. The source material was PBMCs, mostly from graft donor cells, sampled 180 days after TCRalphabeta/CD19-depleted stem cell transplant. This clonotype was obtained from a male patient between 10 and 17 years old who had a stem cell transplant for acute lymphoblastic leukemia, so the T cells may come from the graft donor. CDR3 nucleotides: TGTGCCAGCAGCGGCAGTGGCTACGAGCAGTACTTC. Protein product: CASSGSGYEQYF.